This entry lists 15 T cell receptor beta chains sequenced from one sample in a study of blood T cell repertoires in COVID-19. Repertoires were generated with immunoSEQ multiplex PCR, while TCRdb's copy carries only in-frame clones and drops some. The table shows about 230,000 clones, with around 84% occurring only once. The sequenced material came from peripheral blood. All receptors come from a man in his forties or fifties with COVID-19, enrolled during active disease.

The V gene is TRBV18, the J gene TRBJ2-4, with a possible D match to TRBD1 (6 bases). This CDR3 has 20 residues. Looked up from germline, CDR1 is KGHSH and CDR2 is LQKENI. The V end was cut by 1 base, the J end by 1 base, with 23 bases between. The CDR3 DNA reads TGTGCCAGCTCACCACTAGTTGTTCCGGGACAACCGGGTGCCAAAAACATTCAGTACTTC. Translated, it gives CASSPLVVPGQPGAKNIQYF.

This chain links TRBV7-2 with TRBJ2-3, with TRBD2 identical over 9 bases. The J segment lost 4 bases and the V segment lost 1 base, leaving 9 bases of the junction unmatched. The V gene's germline CDR1 is SGHTA and CDR2 FQGNSA. The CDR3 is made up of 17 amino acids. CDR3 coding DNA: TGTGCCAGCAGCTTAGTTGGCGGGGGGGCCTCCCCAGATACGCAGTATTTT. As protein: CASSLVGGGASPDTQYF.

Only a few counts were recorded for this clone. This rearrangement joins TRBV11-2 to TRBJ1-6; 8 positions match TRBD1. After removal of 5 bases from V and 9 bases from J, the junction contained 9 bases not matched to a gene. The CDR3 runs to 15 residues. Germline loops: CDR1 SGHAT, CDR2 FQNNGV. The CDR3 sequence: CASSPDRGWSSPLHF. The CDR3 nucleotides read TGTGCCAGCAGCCCCGACAGGGGTTGGAGTTCACCCCTCCACTTT.

V is TRBV20-1 and J is TRBJ2-7; D is ambiguous. The CDR3 is 11 residues long. CDR1 is DFQATT and CDR2 is SNEGSKA in the germline V gene (reference sequence). V dropped 1 base and J dropped 5 bases, with 6 bases sitting between them. The DNA for the CDR3 is TGCAGTGCTAGAGGAGCGCACGAGCAGTACTTC. As protein: CSARGAHEQYF.

This clone was seen once. The chain carries TRBV5-8 and TRBJ1-6; tentative D call: TRBD1 (6 bases). V was trimmed by 0 bases and J by 7 bases, leaving 8 bases between them. Germline V gives CDR1 SGHTS, CDR2 YDEGEE. This CDR3 is built from 14 residues. The CDR3 protein is CASSLVQGNSPLHF. Written as DNA, the CDR3 is TGTGCCAGCAGCTTGGTTCAGGGGAATTCACCCCTCCACTTT.

This sequence joins TRBV4-3 and TRBJ1-2; D possibly corresponds to TRBD1 (6 bases). Looked up from germline, CDR1 is LGHNA and CDR2 is YSLEER. V was shortened by 2 bases and J by 4 bases, with 17 bases between the two germline ends. This CDR3 region has 16 residues. Written as DNA, the CDR3 is TGCGCCAGCAGCCAACAATCCACAGGGTTCGGCTATGGCTACACCTTC. Its translation: CASSQQSTGFGYGYTF.

The chain uses TRBV19 and TRBJ1-2; D might be TRBD1 (5 bases). There are 14 residues in the CDR3. Trimming removed 6 bases at V and 2 bases at J, with 13 bases between. CDR1 is LNHDA, CDR2 SQIVND, per germline (reference sequence). CDR3 in amino acids: CASREGPGNYGYTF. Here the CDR3 DNA reads TGTGCCAGTAGAGAAGGGCCAGGGAACTATGGCTACACCTTC.

The chain joins TRBV3-1 (or the pseudogene TRBV3-2) to TRBJ1-4, with a weak D call TRBD1 (5 bases). Between the trimmed V and J ends, which lost 4 bases and 5 bases, there was a span of 11 bases. The CDR3 covers 14 residues. Germline V lookup: CDR1 LGHDT, CDR2 YNNKEL (reference sequence). CDR3 DNA sequence: TGTGCCAGCAGCCGCCAATCAGGGAATGAAAAACTGTTTTTT. Translating gives CASSRQSGNEKLFF.

This clone has a single count. CDR3: CASSRGGQPSTDTQYF. The CDR3 nucleotides are TGTGCCAGCAGTCGGGGGGGACAACCTAGCACAGATACGCAGTATTTT. The rearrangement links TRBV2 to TRBJ2-3; 8 nucleotides line up with TRBD2. Germline V gene sequence: CDR1 SNHLY, CDR2 FYNNEI. The junction had 7 bases not matched to a gene; V was cut back by 5 bases and J by 0 bases. This CDR3 comprises 16 residues. Filled out from reference TRBV2 and TRBJ2-3, the complete variable domain reads EPEVTQTPSHQVTQMGQEVILRCVPISNHLYFYWYRQILGQKVEFLVSFYNNEISEKSEIFDDQFSVERPDGSNFTLKIRSTKLEDSAMYFCASSRGGQPSTDTQYFGPGTRLTVL.

This clone occurred once. The V gene is TRBV5-1, the J gene TRBJ2-7; 8 nucleotides line up with TRBD1. This CDR3 is 16 amino acids long. V lost 4 bases, J lost 1 base, and 10 bases stayed unmatched. Germline V gene data show CDR1 as SGHRS and CDR2 as YFSETQ. Here the CDR3 DNA reads TGCGCCAGCAGCGTAGACAGGGGAAGAGGATCCTACGAGCAGTACTTC. It encodes CASSVDRGRGSYEQYF.

This clone was observed once. This chain links TRBV30 with TRBJ2-1, with 10 bases matching TRBD2. The ends lost 3 bases at V and 13 bases at J; junction bases unmatched: 12. This CDR3 has 14 amino acids. Per germline, CDR1 GTSNPN and CDR2 SVGIG (reference sequence). The chain's CDR3 is CAWRPSGGAIGQFF. The CDR3 region has the DNA TGTGCCTGGAGACCCAGCGGGGGGGCGATAGGACAGTTCTTC. Drawing the rest from reference TRBV30 and TRBJ2-1, the complete variable domain is SQTIHQWPATLVQPVGSPLSLECTVEGTSNPNLYWYRQAAGRGLQLLFYSVGIGQISSEVPQNLSASRPQDRQFILSSKKLLLSDSGFYLCAWRPSGGAIGQFFGPGTRLTVL.

The chain recombines TRBV7-4 with TRBJ2-7, with 9 positions matching TRBD1. V lost 7 bases to trimming and J lost 4 bases; unmatched junction nucleotides: 8. Germline V lookup: CDR1 SGHVT, CDR2 SQSDAQ. This CDR3 has 14 amino acids. CDR3 in amino acids: CASNTGTGFYEQYF. The CDR3 nucleotides are TGTGCCAGCAATACCGGGACAGGGTTTTACGAGCAGTACTTC.

The genes are TRBV19 and TRBJ1-5; TRBD1 aligns across 8 bases. The trim removed 3 bases at V and 16 bases at J, leaving 11 bases unmatched. Germline V CDR1 and CDR2: LNHDA, SQIVND (reference sequence). The CDR3 has 13 residues. The CDR3, as DNA: TGTGCCAGTAGTATTACGTCGACAGGGGCCTTACATTTT. Its protein is CASSITSTGALHF. The full variable domain, in which reference TRBV19 and TRBJ1-5 provide the parts outside the CDR3, is DGGITQSPKYLFRKEGQNVTLSCEQNLNHDAMYWYRQDPGQGLRLIYYSQIVNDFQKGDIAEGYSVSREKKESFPLTVTSAQKNPTAFYLCASSITSTGALHFGDGTRLSIL.

V usage is TRBV30 and J usage is TRBJ1-2; no clear D gene. Trimming pared 3 bases from V and 6 bases from J, leaving 17 bases between. The CDR3 is made up of 14 amino acids. Germline CDR1 and CDR2: GTSNPN and SVGIG (reference sequence). The CDR3 sequence: CAWSHPETTHGYTF. The CDR3 bases are TGTGCCTGGAGCCACCCTGAGACAACGCATGGCTACACCTTC.

This chain joins TRBV3-1 (or the pseudogene TRBV3-2) and TRBJ2-1, with D possibly being TRBD1 (6 bases). This CDR3 is 15 amino acids long. Germline CDR1 reads LGHDT; CDR2 reads YNNKEL (reference sequence). The ends were cut back, 4 bases at V and 5 bases at J, with 15 bases in the middle. The CDR3: CASSPLGAVNNEQFF. The CDR3 nucleotides read TGTGCCAGCAGCCCCCTGGGGGCCGTCAACAATGAGCAGTTCTTC.